Here is one TCR beta chain with its context. The antigen is unknown. Trimming cost V 0 bases and J 5 bases, with 9 bases left between them. Per the germline V gene, CDR1 is SGDLS and CDR2 is YYNGEE. This CDR3 spans 14 amino acids. This sample is drawn from a study of Graves' ophthalmopathy and Graves' hyperthyroidism. Overall study results and limits: Blood also carried most expanded thyroid clonotypes exceeding 0.001 frequency. A model built from 13 signatures distinguished ophthalmopathy from stable hyperthyroidism with 87.88% sensitivity and approximately 82% specificity.

Serum thyroxine and TRAb, along with clinical symptoms, thyroid ultrasound and orbital computed tomography, were what diagnosis relied on. RNA transcripts were the template, and TCR beta CDR3 regions were amplified from them. First-round RT-PCR used HTBI primers; second-round multiplex PCR followed. TCRdb reprocessed the multiplex PCR reads with MiXCR, giving one entry per CDR3 protein. There are roughly 1.1 million distinct CDR3 sequences in the sample; 36% occur only once, and roughly 11% lies in the top ten. The rearrangement links TRBV9 to TRBJ1-5; D gene unclear. The receptor comes from an adult man with Graves' hyperthyroidism. Sequencing was performed on peripheral blood or thyroid tissue (not recorded which). The CDR3 reads CASSVAAGDQPQHF. CDR3 coding DNA: TGTGCCAGCAGCGTAGCGGCAGGCGATCAGCCCCAGCATTTT.